This TCR beta chain is drawn from a study of blood T cell repertoires in COVID-19. TCRdb's table, derived via immunoSEQ multiplex PCR, lists solely in-frame clones and lacks some. The sample has 300,000 to 450,000 clones; about 87% are singletons. The sequence was obtained from a man aged 35-49 years in a cohort exposed to, infected with or recovered from COVID-19 (not recorded which). Sequenced: PBMCs or T cells enriched from blood (not recorded which).

CDR3 residues: CASSTTSGRTIYEQYF. CDR3 DNA sequence: TGTGCCAGTAGTACTACTAGCGGGAGGACTATTTACGAGCAGTACTTC. V and J are TRBV19 and TRBJ2-7, with TRBD2 matching over 12 bases. Germline CDR1 is LNHDA and CDR2 is SQIVND (reference sequence). The CDR3 consists of 16 residues. J gave up 4 bases and V 4 bases, and 8 bases lay outside the gene matches.